The sequence of this TCR beta chain was determined in a study of T cells in Graves' hyperthyroidism and ophthalmopathy. Between the trimmed V and J ends, which lost 1 base and 5 bases, there was a span of 11 bases. Germline values: CDR1 DFQATT, CDR2 SNEGSKA (reference sequence). The CDR3 length is 14 residues. Researchers took RNA transcripts and amplified the TCR beta CDR3 regions from them. The study used the HTBI primer set for a first-round RT-PCR of the TCR CDR3. One entry per CDR3 protein results from TCRdb running MiXCR on the multiplex PCR reads. The sample carries more than 550,000 distinct CDR3 sequences, approximately 42% recorded once.

This TCR was recovered from an adult man with Graves' disease, either hyperthyroidism or ophthalmopathy (not recorded which). This rearrangement joins TRBV20-1 to TRBJ2-2; D is possibly TRBD2 (5 bases). Material for sequencing was peripheral blood or thyroid tissue (not recorded which). The CDR3 DNA reads TGCAGTGCTAGAGGGACTTACCCGACCGGGGAGCTGTTTTTT. Its translation: CSARGTYPTGELFF.